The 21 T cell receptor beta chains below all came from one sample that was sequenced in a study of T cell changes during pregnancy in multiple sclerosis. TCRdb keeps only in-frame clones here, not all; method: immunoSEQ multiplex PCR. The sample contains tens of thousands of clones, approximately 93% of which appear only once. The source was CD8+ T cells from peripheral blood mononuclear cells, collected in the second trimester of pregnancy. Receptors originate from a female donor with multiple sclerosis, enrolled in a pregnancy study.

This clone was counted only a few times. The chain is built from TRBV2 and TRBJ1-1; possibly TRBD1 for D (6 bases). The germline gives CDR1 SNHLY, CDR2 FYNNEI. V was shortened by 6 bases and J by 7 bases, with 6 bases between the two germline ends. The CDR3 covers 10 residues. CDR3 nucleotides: TGTGCCAGCAGAGGGGGTGAAGCTTTCTTT. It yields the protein CASRGGEAFF.

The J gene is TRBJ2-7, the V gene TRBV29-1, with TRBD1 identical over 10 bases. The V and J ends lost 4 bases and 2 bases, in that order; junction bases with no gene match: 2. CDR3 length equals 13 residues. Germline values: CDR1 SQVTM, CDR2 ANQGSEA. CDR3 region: CSVVGTGAYEQYF. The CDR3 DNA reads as TGCAGCGTTGTAGGGACAGGGGCCTACGAGCAGTACTTC.

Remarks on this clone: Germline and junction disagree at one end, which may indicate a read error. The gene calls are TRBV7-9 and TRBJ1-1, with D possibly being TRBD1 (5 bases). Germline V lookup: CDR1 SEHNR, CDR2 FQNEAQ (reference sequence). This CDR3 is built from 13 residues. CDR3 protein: CASRLGEGGEAFF. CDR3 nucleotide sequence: TGTGCCAGCAGGTTAGGGGAGGGAGGTGAAGCTTTCTTT.

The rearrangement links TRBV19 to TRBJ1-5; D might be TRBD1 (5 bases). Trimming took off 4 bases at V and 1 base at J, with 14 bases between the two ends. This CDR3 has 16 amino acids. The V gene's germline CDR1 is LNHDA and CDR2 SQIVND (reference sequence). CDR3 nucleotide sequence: TGTGCCAGTAGTACATACGACCAGGGAAGCAATCAGCCCCAGCATTTT. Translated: CASSTYDQGSNQPQHF.

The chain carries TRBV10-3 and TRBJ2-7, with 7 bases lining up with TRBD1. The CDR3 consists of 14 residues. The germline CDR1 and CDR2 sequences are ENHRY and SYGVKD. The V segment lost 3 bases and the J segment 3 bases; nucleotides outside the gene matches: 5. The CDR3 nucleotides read TGTGCCATCAGTGACCAAAGGGGGCTCTACGAGCAGTACTTC. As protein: CAISDQRGLYEQYF.

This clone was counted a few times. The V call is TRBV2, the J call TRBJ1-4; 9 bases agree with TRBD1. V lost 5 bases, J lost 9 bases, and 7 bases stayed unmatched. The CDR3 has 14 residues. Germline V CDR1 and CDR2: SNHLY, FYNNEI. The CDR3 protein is CASSQDRGAQKLFF. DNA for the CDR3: TGTGCCAGCAGTCAGGACAGGGGAGCACAAAAACTGTTTTTT. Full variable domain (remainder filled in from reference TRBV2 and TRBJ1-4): EPEVTQTPSHQVTQMGQEVILRCVPISNHLYFYWYRQILGQKVEFLVSFYNNEISEKSEIFDDQFSVERPDGSNFTLKIRSTKLEDSAMYFCASSQDRGAQKLFFGSGTQLSVL.

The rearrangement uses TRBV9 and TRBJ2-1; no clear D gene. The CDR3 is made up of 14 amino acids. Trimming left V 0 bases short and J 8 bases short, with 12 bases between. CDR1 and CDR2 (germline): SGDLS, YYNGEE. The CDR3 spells CASSVGRDADEQFF. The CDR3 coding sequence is TGTGCCAGCAGCGTAGGGCGAGATGCGGATGAGCAGTTCTTC.

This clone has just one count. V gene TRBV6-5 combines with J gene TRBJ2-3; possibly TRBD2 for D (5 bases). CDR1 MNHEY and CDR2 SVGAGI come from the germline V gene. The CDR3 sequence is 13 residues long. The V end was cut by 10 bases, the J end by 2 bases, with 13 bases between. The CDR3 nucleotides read TGTGCCACTAAGGAGGTCGACACAGATACGCAGTATTTT. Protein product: CATKEVDTDTQYF.

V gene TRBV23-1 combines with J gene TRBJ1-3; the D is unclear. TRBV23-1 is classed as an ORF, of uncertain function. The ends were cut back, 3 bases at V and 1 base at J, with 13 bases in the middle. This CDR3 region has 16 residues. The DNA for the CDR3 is TGCGCCAGCAGTCAGCCGAGGGAAGGTTCTGGAAACACCATATATTTT. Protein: CASSQPREGSGNTIYF.

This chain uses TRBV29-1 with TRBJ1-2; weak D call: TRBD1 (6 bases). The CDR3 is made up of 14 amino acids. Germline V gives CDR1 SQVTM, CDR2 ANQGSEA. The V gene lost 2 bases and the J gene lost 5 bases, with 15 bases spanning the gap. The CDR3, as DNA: TGCAGCGTTGAAACCACAGGGTTTGGGTATGGCTACACCTTC. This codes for CSVETTGFGYGYTF. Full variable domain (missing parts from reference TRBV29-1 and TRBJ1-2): SAVISQKPSRDICQRGTSLTIQCQVDSQVTMMFWYRQQPGQSLTLIATANQGSEATYESGFVIDKFPISRPNLTFSTLTVSNMSPEDSSIYLCSVETTGFGYGYTFGSGTRLTVV.

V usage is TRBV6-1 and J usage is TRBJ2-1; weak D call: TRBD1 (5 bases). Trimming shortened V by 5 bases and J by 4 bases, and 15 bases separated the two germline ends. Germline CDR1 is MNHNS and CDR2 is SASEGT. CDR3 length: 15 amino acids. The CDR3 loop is CASSSDSGRYNEQFF. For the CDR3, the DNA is TGTGCCAGCAGTTCTGACTCAGGGCGGTACAATGAGCAGTTCTTC.

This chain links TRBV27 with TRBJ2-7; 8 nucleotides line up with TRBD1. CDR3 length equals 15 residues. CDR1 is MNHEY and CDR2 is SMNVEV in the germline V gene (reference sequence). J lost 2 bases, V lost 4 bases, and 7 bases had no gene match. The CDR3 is CASSSLQGAAYEQYF. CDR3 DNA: TGTGCCAGCAGTTCACTGCAGGGGGCAGCCTACGAGCAGTACTTC.

This CDR3 reads CASSDRTGQGRPFYEQYF. As DNA, the CDR3 is TGTGCCAGCAGTGACCGGACTGGACAGGGACGACCATTCTACGAGCAGTACTTC. This chain joins TRBV2 and TRBJ2-7; TRBD1 matches at 8 bases. This CDR3 is 18 amino acids long. J lost 3 bases, V lost 3 bases, and 16 bases had no gene match. Germline V gene data show CDR1 as SNHLY and CDR2 as FYNNEI.

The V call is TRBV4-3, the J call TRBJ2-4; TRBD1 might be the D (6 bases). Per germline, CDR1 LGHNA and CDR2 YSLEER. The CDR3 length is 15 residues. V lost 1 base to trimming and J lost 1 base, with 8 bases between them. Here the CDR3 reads CASSQGGLAKNIQYF. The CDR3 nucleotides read TGCGCCAGCAGCCAAGGGGGGCTGGCCAAAAACATTCAGTACTTC.

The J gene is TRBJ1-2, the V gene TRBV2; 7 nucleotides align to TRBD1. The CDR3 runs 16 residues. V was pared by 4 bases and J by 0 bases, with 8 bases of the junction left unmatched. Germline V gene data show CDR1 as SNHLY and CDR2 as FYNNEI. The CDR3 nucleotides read TGTGCCAGCAGTGCGCCGGGACAGAGTCCTAACTATGGCTACACCTTC. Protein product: CASSAPGQSPNYGYTF. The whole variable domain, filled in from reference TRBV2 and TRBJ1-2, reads EPEVTQTPSHQVTQMGQEVILRCVPISNHLYFYWYRQILGQKVEFLVSFYNNEISEKSEIFDDQFSVERPDGSNFTLKIRSTKLEDSAMYFCASSAPGQSPNYGYTFGSGTRLTVV.

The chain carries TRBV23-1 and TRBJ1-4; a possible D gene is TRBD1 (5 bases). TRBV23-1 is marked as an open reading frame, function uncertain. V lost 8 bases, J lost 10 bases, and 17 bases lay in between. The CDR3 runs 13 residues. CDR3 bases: TGCGCCAGCGGGCCAGGGCGATTCAGAAAACTGTTTTTT. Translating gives CASGPGRFRKLFF.

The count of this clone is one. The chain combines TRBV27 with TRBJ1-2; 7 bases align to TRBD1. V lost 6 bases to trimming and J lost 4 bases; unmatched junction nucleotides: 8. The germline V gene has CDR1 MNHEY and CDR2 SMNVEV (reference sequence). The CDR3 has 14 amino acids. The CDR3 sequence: CASSYTGTVYGYTF. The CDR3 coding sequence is TGTGCCAGCAGCTACACGGGGACAGTCTATGGCTACACCTTC.

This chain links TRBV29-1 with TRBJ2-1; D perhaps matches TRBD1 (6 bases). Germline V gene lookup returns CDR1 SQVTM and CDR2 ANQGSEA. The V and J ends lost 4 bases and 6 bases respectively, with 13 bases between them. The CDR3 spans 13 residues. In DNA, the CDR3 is TGCAGCGTTGCGGTGACAGGAGGCAATGAGCAGTTCTTC. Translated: CSVAVTGGNEQFF.

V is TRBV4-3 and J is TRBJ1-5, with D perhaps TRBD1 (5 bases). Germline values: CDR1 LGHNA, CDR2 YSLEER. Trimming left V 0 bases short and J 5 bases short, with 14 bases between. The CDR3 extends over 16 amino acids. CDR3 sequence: CASSQDRQGWDQPQHF. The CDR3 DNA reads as TGCGCCAGCAGCCAAGATCGGCAGGGTTGGGATCAGCCCCAGCATTTT.

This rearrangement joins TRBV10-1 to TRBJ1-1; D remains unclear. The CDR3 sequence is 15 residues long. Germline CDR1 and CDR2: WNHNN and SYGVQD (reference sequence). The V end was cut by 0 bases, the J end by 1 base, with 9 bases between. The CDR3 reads CASSESAPANTEAFF. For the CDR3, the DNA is TGCGCCAGCAGTGAGTCGGCTCCCGCGAACACTGAAGCTTTCTTT.

The CDR3 spells CASLPDRGLGEDTQYF. The CDR3, as DNA: TGTGCCAGCCTACCTGACAGGGGGCTTGGTGAAGATACGCAGTATTTT. The gene calls are TRBV21-1 and TRBJ2-3; TRBD1, the table's D call, lacks a check against the DNA. TRBV21-1 is a pseudogene locus. The CDR3 loop spans 16 amino acids.